This passage covers 21 T cell receptor beta chains from one sample sequenced in a study of T cells after yellow fever vaccination (dated 2019 in TCRdb). Preparation of the library involved 5' RACE. For sequencing, an Illumina NovaSeq 6000 was employed. The public sequencing data were trimmed at Q25 with fastp and processed into clonotypes with MiXCR by TCRdb, which kept only in-frame beta chains. Rows are unified per CDR3 protein, each entry keeping the most common DNA and genes. The sample records some 320,000 distinct CDR3 sequences, 4% to 5.5% of which are singletons. The leading ten clones occupy roughly a fifth of the sample. The treatment or condition label of this sample denotes: live attenuated yellow fever vaccine strain. This sample comprised PBMCs, obtained 15 days after the yellow fever booster vaccination. Receptors were obtained from a man younger than 35 who received the YFV17D yellow fever vaccine.

The sample holds a few counts of this clonotype. The genes are TRBV12-3 or TRBV12-4 and TRBJ1-2; D is possibly TRBD1 (5 bases). This CDR3 has 18 residues. V lost 7 bases and J lost 2, with 26 bases in between. CDR3 in amino acids: CASTRMGRGTASNYGYTF. Here the CDR3 DNA reads TGTGCCAGCACCCGAATGGGAAGGGGAACGGCCTCGAACTATGGCTACACCTTC.

This clonotype was counted many times. The chain carries TRBV9 and TRBJ1-5; D unresolved. Germline loops: CDR1 SGDLS, CDR2 YYNGEE. V was clipped by 0 bases and J by 3 bases, with 16 bases between them. The CDR3 runs 17 residues. The CDR3 coding sequence is TGTGCCAGCAGCGTAGCCGGGTCGTGTCAGTCCAATCAGCCCCAGCATTTT. It yields the protein CASSVAGSCQSNQPQHF.

In DNA form, the CDR3 reads TGTGCCATCAGTGAGTCCGGGCAGGGTACTTCACCCCTCCACTTT. The encoded protein is CAISESGQGTSPLHF. V gene TRBV10-3 combines with J gene TRBJ1-6; a weak D match, TRBD1 (5 bases). The V end lost 0 bases, the J end lost 9 bases, and 12 bases lay between the germline ends. Germline lookup yields CDR1 ENHRY and CDR2 SYGVKD. The CDR3 length is 15 residues.

The chain links TRBV10-3 to TRBJ2-2, with D uncertain. Trimming took off 8 bases at V and 1 base at J, with 14 bases between the two ends. The CDR3 sequence is 15 residues long. The V gene's germline CDR1 is ENHRY and CDR2 SYGVKD. The DNA for the CDR3 is TGTGCCATCTCAACCTTAGGGCTGAACACCGGGGAGCTGTTTTTT. It yields the protein CAISTLGLNTGELFF.

In its sample, this clonotype was seen a few times. V and J are TRBV20-1 and TRBJ2-7; D is unresolved. This CDR3 spans 12 amino acids. Germline V CDR1 and CDR2: DFQATT, SNEGSKA (reference sequence). V lost 3 bases to trimming and J lost 3 bases, with 9 bases between them. The CDR3 protein is CSASDSLYEQYV. The CDR3 DNA follows: TGCAGTGCTAGCGACTCTCTCTACGAGCAGTACGTC.

The chain uses TRBV20-1 and TRBJ2-7, with D perhaps TRBD2 (5 bases). CDR1 and CDR2 from the germline V gene are DFQATT and SNEGSKA (reference sequence). The CDR3 is 13 amino acids. V was shortened by 0 bases and J by 4 bases, with 10 bases between the two germline ends. The CDR3 DNA reads TGCAGTGCTAGAGATCCCTGGAGGTACGAGCAGTACTTC. Translating gives CSARDPWRYEQYF.

The table lists this clonotype with a few counts. The chain recombines TRBV7-8 with TRBJ2-5, with D possibly being TRBD2 (5 bases). The ends were cut back, 5 bases at V and 4 bases at J, with 17 bases in the middle. This CDR3 is built from 15 residues. Looked up from germline, CDR1 is SGHVS and CDR2 is FQNEAQ. CDR3 sequence: CASSMTGNPGETQYF. CDR3 bases: TGTGCCAGCAGCATGACCGGGAATCCAGGAGAGACCCAGTACTTC.

The CDR3 bases are TGCGCCAGCAGGGCAGCGGGCAGCTCCTACAATGAGCAGTTCTTC. Translated, it gives CASRAAGSSYNEQFF. V usage is TRBV10-2 and J usage is TRBJ2-1, with D tentatively TRBD2 (6 bases). This CDR3 has 15 amino acids. CDR1 and CDR2 (germline): WSHSY, SAAADI. V lost 6 bases and J lost 0, with 12 bases in between.

This clonotype was observed a handful of times. This CDR3 reads CASSFQHENTGELFF. The CDR3 DNA reads TGCGCCAGCAGCTTCCAGCATGAGAACACCGGGGAGCTGTTTTTT. V is TRBV5-1 and J is TRBJ2-2; the D is unclear. The germline CDR1 and CDR2 sequences are SGHRS and YFSETQ. CDR3 length: 15 amino acids. V was trimmed by 2 bases and J by 1 base, leaving 9 bases between them.

This clonotype was picked up many times. The chain carries TRBV20-1 and TRBJ1-2; D is ambiguous. The germline gives CDR1 DFQATT, CDR2 SNEGSKA (reference sequence). V was cut by 6 bases and J by 2 bases, with 13 bases left in between. The length of the CDR3 is 13 residues. The CDR3 nucleotides read TGCAGTGCCGGAACATGGCAGAACTATGGCTACACCTTC. Residues: CSAGTWQNYGYTF.

The table lists this clonotype with many counts. This chain connects TRBV29-1 to TRBJ1-1; D perhaps matches TRBD1 (6 bases). Germline V gene data show CDR1 as SQVTM and CDR2 as ANQGSEA. The CDR3 totals 15 residues. V was clipped by 7 bases and J by 0 bases, with 18 bases between them. The CDR3 bases are TGCAGCGCTGGGGGGACATCCGGGATGAACACTGAAGCTTTCTTT. Translation: CSAGGTSGMNTEAFF.

This clonotype was seen repeatedly, ten times or more. The rearrangement uses TRBV29-1 and TRBJ2-3; TRBD1 matches at 8 bases. Germline trimming cut 4 bases from V and 4 bases from J; bases unmatched to any gene: 1. Germline assignment: CDR1 SQVTM and CDR2 ANQGSEA. The CDR3 has 12 amino acids. The CDR3 reads CSVVQGADTQYF. The CDR3 coding sequence is TGCAGCGTTGTACAGGGGGCAGATACGCAGTATTTT.

This chain links TRBV5-1 with TRBJ2-4; 10 bases align to TRBD1. Trimming at V came to 0 bases and at J to 8 bases, leaving 5 bases not matched to a gene. Germline CDR1 reads SGHRS; CDR2 reads YFSETQ. This CDR3 has 15 amino acids. CDR3 residues: CASSLADRGKYIQYF. The CDR3 DNA reads TGCGCCAGCAGCTTGGCGGACAGGGGGAAGTACATTCAGTACTTC.

The chain joins TRBV10-3 to TRBJ2-5, with D unresolved. The V end lost 4 bases, the J end lost 5 bases, and 11 bases lay between the germline ends. CDR1 is ENHRY and CDR2 is SYGVKD in the germline V gene. This CDR3 comprises 13 residues. In DNA form, the CDR3 reads TGTGCCATCAGTGTTAGCCAGGCGGAGACCCAGTACTTC. Protein sequence: CAISVSQAETQYF.

The rearrangement links TRBV5-5 to TRBJ2-3, with D uncertain. This CDR3 has 15 amino acids. Trimming removed 0 bases at V and 8 bases at J, with 16 bases between. The germline gives CDR1 SGHKS, CDR2 YYEKEE (reference sequence). The CDR3, as DNA: TGTGCCAGCAGCTTGGCTGGGGTGGGTGACGGTACGCAGTATTTT. This encodes CASSLAGVGDGTQYF.

The table lists this clonotype with many counts. The V call is TRBV7-9, the J call TRBJ2-3, with 11 nucleotides matching TRBD2. From germline, CDR1 is SEHNR and CDR2 FQNEAQ (reference sequence). The CDR3 is made up of 16 amino acids. V lost 5 bases and J lost 2; bases outside the gene matches: 6. CDR3 region: CASSQLLAGDTDTQYF. The CDR3 nucleotides are TGTGCCAGCAGCCAGCTACTAGCGGGGGACACAGATACGCAGTATTTT. The full variable domain, rest sourced from reference TRBV7-9 and TRBJ2-3, is DTGVSQNPRHKITKRGQNVTFRCDPISEHNRLYWYRQTLGQGPEFLTYFQNEAQLEKSRLLSDRFSAERPKGSFSTLEIQRTEQGDSAMYLCASSQLLAGDTDTQYFGPGTRLTVL.

The V gene is TRBV27, the J gene TRBJ1-1; no firm D call. CDR1 MNHEY and CDR2 SMNVEV come from the germline V gene (reference sequence). There are 13 residues in the CDR3. Trimming left V 7 bases short and J 4 bases short, with 13 bases between. CDR3 residues: CASTSPGGTEAFF. The CDR3 DNA reads TGTGCCAGCACCTCCCCCGGAGGCACTGAAGCTTTCTTT.

This clonotype was observed many times. V gene TRBV12-3 or TRBV12-4 combines with J gene TRBJ2-1, with D perhaps TRBD1 (6 bases). This CDR3 has 15 amino acids. V lost 8 bases to trimming and J lost 7 bases, with 21 bases between them. CDR3 nucleotide sequence: TGTGCCAGCGGCGGTACAGGGACCTTGGTGAATGAGCAGTTCTTC. It is translated as CASGGTGTLVNEQFF.

This clonotype has only a few counts. The chain employs TRBV28 and TRBJ1-6; D gene ambiguous. Per the germline V gene, CDR1 is MDHEN and CDR2 is SYDVKM. The CDR3 spans 15 residues. The V and J ends lost 6 bases and 0 bases respectively, with 9 bases between them. The CDR3, as DNA: TGTGCCAGCAGGAAGACTGGCTCCTATAATTCACCCCTCCACTTT. Translation gives CASRKTGSYNSPLHF.

In its sample, this clonotype was seen a few times. The chain combines TRBV7-2 with TRBJ2-6; D remains unclear. The CDR3 runs to 13 residues. The germline CDR1 and CDR2 sequences are SGHTA and FQGNSA. The DNA for the CDR3 is TGTGGGGCGAGATTCGCTGGGGCCAACGTCCTGACTTTC. This encodes CGARFAGANVLTF.

This clonotype has a count of ten or more. The J gene is TRBJ2-5, the V gene TRBV10-3, with D possibly being TRBD2 (8 bases). V shed 4 bases and J shed 4 bases, with 22 bases lying between them. The CDR3 extends over 17 amino acids. In germline, CDR1 is ENHRY, CDR2 SYGVKD. The CDR3 nucleotides are TGTGCCATCAGTGCCGGTCGGGGGGGCGGGGACAGAGAGACCCAGTACTTC. As protein: CAISAGRGGGDRETQYF.